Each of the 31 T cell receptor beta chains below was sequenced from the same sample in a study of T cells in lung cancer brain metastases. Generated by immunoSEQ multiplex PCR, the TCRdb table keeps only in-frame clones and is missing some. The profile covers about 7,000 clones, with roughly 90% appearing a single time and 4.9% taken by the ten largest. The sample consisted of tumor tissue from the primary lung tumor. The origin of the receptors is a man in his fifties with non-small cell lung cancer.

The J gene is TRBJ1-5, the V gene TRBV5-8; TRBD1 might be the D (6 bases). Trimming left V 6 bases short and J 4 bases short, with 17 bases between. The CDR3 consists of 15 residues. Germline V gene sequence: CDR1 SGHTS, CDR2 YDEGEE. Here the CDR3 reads CASIAYRVQNQPQHF. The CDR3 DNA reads TGTGCCAGCATAGCTTACAGGGTGCAAAATCAGCCCCAGCATTTT.

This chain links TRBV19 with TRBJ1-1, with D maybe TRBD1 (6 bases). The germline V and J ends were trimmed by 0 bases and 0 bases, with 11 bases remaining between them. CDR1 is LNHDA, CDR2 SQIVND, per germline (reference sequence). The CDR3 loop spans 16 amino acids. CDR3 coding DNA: TGTGCCAGTAGTATAGATCTAAGGGGGTTGAACACTGAAGCTTTCTTT. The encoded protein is CASSIDLRGLNTEAFF.

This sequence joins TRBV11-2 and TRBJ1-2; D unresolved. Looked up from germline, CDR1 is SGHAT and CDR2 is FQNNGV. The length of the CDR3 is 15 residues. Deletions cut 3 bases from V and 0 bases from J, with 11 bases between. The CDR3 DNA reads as TGTGCCAGCAGCTTGGCGGCCTCCACTAACTATGGCTACACCTTC. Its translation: CASSLAASTNYGYTF.

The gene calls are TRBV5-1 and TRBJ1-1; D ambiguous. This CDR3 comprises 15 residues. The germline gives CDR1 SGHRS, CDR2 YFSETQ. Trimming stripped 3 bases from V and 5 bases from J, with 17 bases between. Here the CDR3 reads CASSWIDGRGTEAFF. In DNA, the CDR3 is TGCGCCAGCAGCTGGATAGACGGAAGAGGGACTGAAGCTTTCTTT.

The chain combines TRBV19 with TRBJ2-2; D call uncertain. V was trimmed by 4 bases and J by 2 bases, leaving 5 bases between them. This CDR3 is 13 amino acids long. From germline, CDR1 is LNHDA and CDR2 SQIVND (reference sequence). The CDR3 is CASSNPNTGELFF. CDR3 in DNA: TGTGCCAGTAGTAATCCAAACACCGGGGAGCTGTTTTTT.

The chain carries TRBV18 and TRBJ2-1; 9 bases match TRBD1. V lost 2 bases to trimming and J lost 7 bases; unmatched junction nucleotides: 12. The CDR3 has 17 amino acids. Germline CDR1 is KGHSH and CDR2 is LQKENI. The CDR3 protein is CASSPLGTGGQGNEQFF. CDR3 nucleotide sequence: TGTGCCAGCTCACCATTAGGAACAGGGGGCCAGGGTAATGAGCAGTTCTTC. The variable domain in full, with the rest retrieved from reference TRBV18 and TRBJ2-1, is NAGVMQNPRHLVRRRGQEARLRCSPMKGHSHVYWYRQLPEEGLKFMVYLQKENIIDESGMPKERFSAEFPKEGPSILRIQQVVRGDSAAYFCASSPLGTGGQGNEQFFGPGTRLTVL.

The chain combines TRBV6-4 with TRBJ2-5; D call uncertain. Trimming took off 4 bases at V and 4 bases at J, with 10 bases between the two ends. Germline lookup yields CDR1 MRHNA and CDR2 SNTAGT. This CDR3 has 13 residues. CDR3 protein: CASSVKERETQYF. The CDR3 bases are TGTGCCAGCAGTGTCAAGGAGAGAGAGACCCAGTACTTC.

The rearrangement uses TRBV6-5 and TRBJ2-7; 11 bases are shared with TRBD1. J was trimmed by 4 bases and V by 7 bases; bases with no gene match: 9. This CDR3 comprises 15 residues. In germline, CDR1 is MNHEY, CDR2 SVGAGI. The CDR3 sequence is CASKPGTGGGYEQYF. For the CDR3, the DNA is TGTGCCAGCAAACCCGGGACAGGGGGTGGTTACGAGCAGTACTTC.

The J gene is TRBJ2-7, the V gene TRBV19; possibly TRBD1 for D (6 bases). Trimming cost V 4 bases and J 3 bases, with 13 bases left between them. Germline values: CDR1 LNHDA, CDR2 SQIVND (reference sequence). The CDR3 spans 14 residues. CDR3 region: CASSKSGQFYEQYF. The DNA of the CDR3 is TGTGCCAGTAGTAAATCAGGACAGTTCTACGAGCAGTACTTC.

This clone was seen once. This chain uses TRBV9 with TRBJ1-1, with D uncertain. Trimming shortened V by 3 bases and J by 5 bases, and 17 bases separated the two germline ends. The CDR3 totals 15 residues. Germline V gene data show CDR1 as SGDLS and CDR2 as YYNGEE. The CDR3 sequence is CASSDTAYELTEAFF. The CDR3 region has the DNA TGTGCCAGCAGCGACACAGCCTACGAACTGACTGAAGCTTTCTTT.

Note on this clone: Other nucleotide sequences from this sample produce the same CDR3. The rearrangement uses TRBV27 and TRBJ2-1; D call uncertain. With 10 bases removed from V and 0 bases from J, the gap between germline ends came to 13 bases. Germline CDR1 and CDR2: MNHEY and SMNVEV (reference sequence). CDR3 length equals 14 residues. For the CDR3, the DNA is TGTGCCACCTCGATCGTAAGCTCCTACAATGAGCAGTTCTTC. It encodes CATSIVSSYNEQFF.

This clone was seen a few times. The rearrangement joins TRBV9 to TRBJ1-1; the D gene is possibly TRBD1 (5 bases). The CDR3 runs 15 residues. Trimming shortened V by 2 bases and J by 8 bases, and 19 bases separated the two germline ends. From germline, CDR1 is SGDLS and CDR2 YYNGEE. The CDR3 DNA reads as TGTGCCAGCAGCGTCGGAAACGGGAGAGGGGAAGAAGCTTTCTTT. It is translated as CASSVGNGRGEEAFF.

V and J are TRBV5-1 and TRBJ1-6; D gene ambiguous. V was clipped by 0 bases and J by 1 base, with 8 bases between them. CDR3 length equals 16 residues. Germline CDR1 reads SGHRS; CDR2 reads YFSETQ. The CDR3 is CASSLEPGSYNSPLHF. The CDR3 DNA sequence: TGCGCCAGCAGCTTGGAACCAGGATCCTATAATTCACCCCTCCACTTT.

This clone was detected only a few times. The CDR3 nucleotides read TGTGCCAGTAGTCCACGAAGGGACAGCTTTTCGATACAAGCTTTCTTT. This encodes CASSPRRDSFSIQAFF. The rearrangement links TRBV19 to TRBJ1-1; the match to TRBD1 covers 7 bases. Germline values: CDR1 LNHDA, CDR2 SQIVND (reference sequence). Losses at the gene ends were 5 bases for V and 9 bases for J; bases not matched to a gene: 18. This CDR3 has 16 amino acids.

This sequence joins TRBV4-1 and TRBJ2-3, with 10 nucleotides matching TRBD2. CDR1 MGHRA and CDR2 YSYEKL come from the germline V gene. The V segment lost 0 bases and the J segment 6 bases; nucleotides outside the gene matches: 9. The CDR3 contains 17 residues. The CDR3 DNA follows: TGCGCCAGCAGCCAAGATCGGGAGCGGGGGGGTACGGATACGCAGTATTTT. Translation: CASSQDRERGGTDTQYF.

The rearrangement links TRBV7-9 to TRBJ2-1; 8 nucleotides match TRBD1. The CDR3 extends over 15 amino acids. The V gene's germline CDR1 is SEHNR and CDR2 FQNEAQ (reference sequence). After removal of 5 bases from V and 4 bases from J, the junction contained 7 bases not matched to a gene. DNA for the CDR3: TGTGCCAGCAGCGTCCGGGACAGGAGATACAATGAGCAGTTCTTC. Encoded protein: CASSVRDRRYNEQFF.

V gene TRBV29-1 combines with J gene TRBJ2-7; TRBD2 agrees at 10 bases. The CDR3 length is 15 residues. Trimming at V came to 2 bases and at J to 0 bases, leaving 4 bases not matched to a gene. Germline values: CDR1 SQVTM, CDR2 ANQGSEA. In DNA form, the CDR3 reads TGCAGCGTTGAAAGTCTAGCGGGGGCCTCCTACGAGCAGTACTTC. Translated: CSVESLAGASYEQYF.

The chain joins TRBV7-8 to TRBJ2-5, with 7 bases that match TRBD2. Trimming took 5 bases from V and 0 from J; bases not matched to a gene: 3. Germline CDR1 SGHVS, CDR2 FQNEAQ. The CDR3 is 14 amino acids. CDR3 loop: CASSLSGNQETQYF. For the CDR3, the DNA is TGTGCCAGCAGCCTGAGCGGGAACCAAGAGACCCAGTACTTC.

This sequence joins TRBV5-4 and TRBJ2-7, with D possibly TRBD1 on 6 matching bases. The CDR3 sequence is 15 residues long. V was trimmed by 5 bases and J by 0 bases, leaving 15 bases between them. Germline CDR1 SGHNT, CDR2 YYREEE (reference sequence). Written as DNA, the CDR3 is TGTGCCAGCAGACCGGACAGATCTACCTCCTACGAGCAGTACTTC. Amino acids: CASRPDRSTSYEQYF. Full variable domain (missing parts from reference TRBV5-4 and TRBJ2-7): ETGVTQSPTHLIKTRGQQVTLRCSSQSGHNTVSWYQQALGQGPQFIFQYYREEENGRGNFPPRFSGLQFPNYSSELNVNALELDDSALYLCASRPDRSTSYEQYFGPGTRLTVT.

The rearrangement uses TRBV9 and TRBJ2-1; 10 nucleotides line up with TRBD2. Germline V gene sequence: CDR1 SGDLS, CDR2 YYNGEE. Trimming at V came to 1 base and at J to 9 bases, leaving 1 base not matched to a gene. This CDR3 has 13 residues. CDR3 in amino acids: CASSVTSGAEQFF. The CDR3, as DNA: TGTGCCAGCAGCGTAACTAGCGGGGCTGAGCAGTTCTTC. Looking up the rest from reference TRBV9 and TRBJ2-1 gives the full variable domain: DSGVTQTPKHLITATGQRVTLRCSPRSGDLSVYWYQQSLDQGLQFLIQYYNGEERAKGNILERFSAQQFPDLHSELNLSSLELGDSALYFCASSVTSGAEQFFGPGTRLTVL.

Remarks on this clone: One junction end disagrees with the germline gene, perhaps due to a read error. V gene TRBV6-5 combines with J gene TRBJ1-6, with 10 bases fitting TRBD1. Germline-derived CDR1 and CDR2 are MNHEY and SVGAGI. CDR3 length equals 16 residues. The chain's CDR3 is CASSSAGQGNNSPLYF. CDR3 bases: TGTGCCAGCAGTTCCGCGGGACAGGGGAATAATTCACCCCTCTACTTT.

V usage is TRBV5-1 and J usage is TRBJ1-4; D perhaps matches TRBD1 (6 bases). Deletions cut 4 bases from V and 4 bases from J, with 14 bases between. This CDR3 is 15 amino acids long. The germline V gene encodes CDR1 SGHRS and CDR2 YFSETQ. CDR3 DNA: TGCGCCAGCAGCCGTGGACAGTCCCTTAATGAAAAACTGTTTTTT. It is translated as CASSRGQSLNEKLFF.

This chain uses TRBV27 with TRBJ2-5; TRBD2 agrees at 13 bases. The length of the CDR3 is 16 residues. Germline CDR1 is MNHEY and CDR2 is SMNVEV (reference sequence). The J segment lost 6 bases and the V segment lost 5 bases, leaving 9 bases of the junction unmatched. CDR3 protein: CASSITGTSGMKTQYF. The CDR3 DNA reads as TGTGCCAGCAGTATAACAGGGACTAGCGGGATGAAGACCCAGTACTTC.

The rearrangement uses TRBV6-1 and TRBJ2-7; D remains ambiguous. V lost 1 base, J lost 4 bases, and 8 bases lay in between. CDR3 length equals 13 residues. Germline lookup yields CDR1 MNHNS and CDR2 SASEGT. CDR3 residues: CASSEDSRYEQYF. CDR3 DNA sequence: TGTGCCAGCAGTGAAGACAGCAGGTACGAGCAGTACTTC.

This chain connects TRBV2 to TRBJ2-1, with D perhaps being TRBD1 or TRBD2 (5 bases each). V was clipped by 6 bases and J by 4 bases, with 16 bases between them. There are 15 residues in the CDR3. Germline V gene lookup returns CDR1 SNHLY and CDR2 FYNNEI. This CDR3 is CASSRDRESYNEQFF. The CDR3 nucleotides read TGTGCCAGCAGCCGGGACCGAGAGTCTTACAATGAGCAGTTCTTC.

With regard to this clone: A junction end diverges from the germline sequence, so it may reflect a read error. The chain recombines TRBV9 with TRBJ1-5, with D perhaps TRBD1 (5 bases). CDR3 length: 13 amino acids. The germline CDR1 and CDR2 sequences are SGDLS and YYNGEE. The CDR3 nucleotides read TGTACCAGCAGCGTAGGGGACAATCAGCCCCAGCATTTT. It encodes CTSSVGDNQPQHF.

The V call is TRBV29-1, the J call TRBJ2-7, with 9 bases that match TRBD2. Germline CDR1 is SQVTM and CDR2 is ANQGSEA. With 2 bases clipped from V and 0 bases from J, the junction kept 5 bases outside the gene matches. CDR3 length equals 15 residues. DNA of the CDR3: TGCAGCGTTGAATTCCTAGCGGGGAGCTCCTACGAGCAGTACTTC. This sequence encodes CSVEFLAGSSYEQYF.

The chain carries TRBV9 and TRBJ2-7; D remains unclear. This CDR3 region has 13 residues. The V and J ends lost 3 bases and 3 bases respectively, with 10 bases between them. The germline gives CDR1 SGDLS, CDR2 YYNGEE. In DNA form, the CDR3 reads TGTGCCAGCAGCGGGTCCATGGACTACGAGCAGTACTTC. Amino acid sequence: CASSGSMDYEQYF.

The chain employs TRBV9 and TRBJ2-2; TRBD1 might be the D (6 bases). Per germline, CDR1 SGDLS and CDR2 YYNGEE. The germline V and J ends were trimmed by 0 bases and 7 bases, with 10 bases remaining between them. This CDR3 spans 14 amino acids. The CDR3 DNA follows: TGTGCCAGCAGCGTAGTTGGGGGCGGCGGGGAGCTGTTTTTT. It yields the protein CASSVVGGGGELFF.

CDR3 DNA sequence: TGTGCCACACAAAATTCCGGAAGCACAGATACGCAGTATTTT. It specifies CATQNSGSTDTQYF. This chain joins TRBV18 and TRBJ2-3; D unresolved. V was pared by 10 bases and J by 0 bases, with 14 bases between. The CDR3 has 14 residues. From germline, CDR1 is KGHSH and CDR2 LQKENI.

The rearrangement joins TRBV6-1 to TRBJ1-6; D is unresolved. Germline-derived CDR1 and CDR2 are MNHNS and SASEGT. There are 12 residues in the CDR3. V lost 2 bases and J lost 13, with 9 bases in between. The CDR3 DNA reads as TGTGCCAGCAGTGAATTGCAGGCCCCCCTCCACTTT. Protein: CASSELQAPLHF.